The sequence of this TCR beta chain was determined in a study of blood T cell repertoires in COVID-19. Sequenced by immunoSEQ multiplex PCR; TCRdb stores in-frame clones only, minus some. The sample holds hundreds of thousands of clones, 86% seen once. Germline assignment: CDR1 MNHEY and CDR2 SVGAGI. This CDR3 has 15 amino acids. V lost 7 bases, J lost 7 bases, and 13 bases stayed unmatched. The sequence derives from a woman in her fifties or sixties with COVID-19, enrolled during active disease. The J gene is TRBJ1-2, the V gene TRBV6-5, with 9 bases lining up with TRBD1. The sequenced sample was peripheral blood. The CDR3, as DNA: TGTGCCAGCACTAACCTCGGGACAGGGAATCTTGGCTACACCTTC. It codes for CASTNLGTGNLGYTF.